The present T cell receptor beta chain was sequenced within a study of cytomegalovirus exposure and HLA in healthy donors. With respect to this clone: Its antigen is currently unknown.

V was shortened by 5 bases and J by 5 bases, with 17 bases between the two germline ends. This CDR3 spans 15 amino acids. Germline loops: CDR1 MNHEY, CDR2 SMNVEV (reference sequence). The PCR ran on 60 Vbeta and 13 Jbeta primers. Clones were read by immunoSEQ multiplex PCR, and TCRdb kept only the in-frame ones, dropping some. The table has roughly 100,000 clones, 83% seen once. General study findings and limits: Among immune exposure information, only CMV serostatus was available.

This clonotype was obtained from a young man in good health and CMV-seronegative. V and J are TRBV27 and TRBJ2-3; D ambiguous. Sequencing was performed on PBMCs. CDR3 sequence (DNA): TGTGCCAGCAGTCCCCCAGTGGCCGTTGTAGATACGCAGTATTTT. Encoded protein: CASSPPVAVVDTQYF.